One and the same sample provided the 2 T cell receptor beta chains below, sequenced in a study of blood T cell repertoires in COVID-19. Assay: immunoSEQ multiplex PCR; the TCRdb copy retains only in-frame clones and omits some. The sample has some 160,000 clones, almost 80% seen once. What was sequenced was peripheral blood. The receptor source for this set is a man aged 50 or older with active or convalescent COVID-19.

The chain links TRBV6-1 to TRBJ1-6; D remains unclear. CDR1 MNHNS and CDR2 SASEGT come from the germline V gene. Trimming shortened V by 3 bases and J by 7 bases, and 13 bases separated the two germline ends. The CDR3 loop spans 15 amino acids. CDR3 bases: TGTGCCAGCAGTGAGACACCGGGGATGAATTCACCCCTCCACTTT. This codes for CASSETPGMNSPLHF.

The chain recombines TRBV28 with TRBJ1-4, with TRBD1 matching over 8 bases. Germline CDR1 and CDR2: MDHEN and SYDVKM. The CDR3 spans 14 residues. V was clipped by 6 bases and J by 8 bases; unmatched bases: 8. This CDR3 is CASRRTGFREKLFF. The CDR3 bases are TGTGCCAGCAGACGGACAGGGTTTCGGGAAAAACTGTTTTTT. The variable domain in full, completed from reference TRBV28 and TRBJ1-4, reads DVKVTQSSRYLVKRTGEKVFLECVQDMDHENMFWYRQDPGLGLRLIYFSYDVKMKEKGDIPEGYSVSREKKERFSLILESASTNQTSMYLCASRRTGFREKLFFGSGTQLSVL.